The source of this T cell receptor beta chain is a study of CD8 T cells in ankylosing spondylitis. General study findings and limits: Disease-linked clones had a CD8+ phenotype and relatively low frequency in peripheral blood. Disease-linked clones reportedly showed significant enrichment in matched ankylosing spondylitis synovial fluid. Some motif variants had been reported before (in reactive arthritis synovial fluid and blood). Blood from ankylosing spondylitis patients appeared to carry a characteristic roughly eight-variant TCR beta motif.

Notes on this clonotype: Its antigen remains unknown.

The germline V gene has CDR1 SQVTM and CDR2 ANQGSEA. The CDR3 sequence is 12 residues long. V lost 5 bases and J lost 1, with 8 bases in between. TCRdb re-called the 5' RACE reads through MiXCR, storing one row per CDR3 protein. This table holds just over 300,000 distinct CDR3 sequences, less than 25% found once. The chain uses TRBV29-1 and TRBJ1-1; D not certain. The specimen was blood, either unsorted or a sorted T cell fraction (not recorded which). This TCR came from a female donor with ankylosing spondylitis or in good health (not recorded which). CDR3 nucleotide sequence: TGCAGCGTTTCAAACAGGAACACTGAAGCTTTCTTT. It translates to CSVSNRNTEAFF.